The 27 T cell receptor beta chains reported below all come from one sample, sequenced in a study of T cell repertoires in cytomegalovirus infection. TCRdb re-derived calls from the reads in MiXCR, one entry per CDR3 protein. This table holds some 600,000 distinct CDR3 sequences, about 24% found once. Sequencing was carried out using CD8+ T cells from PBMCs. The source of these receptors is a human donor in good health (CMV status not recorded). Some clones in this sample may be carry-over from other donors' samples.

This clonotype appeared many times. The rearrangement uses TRBV6-5 and TRBJ2-5, with 9 bases fitting TRBD1. The CDR3 is 15 amino acids. Germline V lookup: CDR1 MNHEY, CDR2 SVGAGI. Trimming at V came to 2 bases and at J to 0 bases, leaving 1 base not matched to a gene. In nucleotides, the CDR3 is TGTGCCAGCAGTTACGGGACAGGGTACCAAGAGACCCAGTACTTC. Amino acids: CASSYGTGYQETQYF.

This chain connects TRBV29-1 to TRBJ1-2; no clear D gene. This CDR3 has 12 amino acids. Trimming cost V 8 bases and J 3 bases, with 13 bases left between them. CDR1 is SQVTM and CDR2 is ANQGSEA in the germline V gene. The CDR3 DNA reads as TGCAGCTCCACTGGTGTCCACTATGGCTACACCTTC. Encoded protein: CSSTGVHYGYTF.

The chain employs TRBV6-5 and TRBJ2-7, with 8 bases aligning to TRBD2. The CDR3 is 14 amino acids. CDR1 and CDR2 from the germline V gene are MNHEY and SVGAGI. J gave up 7 bases and V 6 bases, and 11 bases lay outside the gene matches. The CDR3 DNA follows: TGTGCCAGCAGCTACGGGGGGGGAGGGGTAGAGCAGTACTTC. Translating it yields CASSYGGGGVEQYF.

This chain links TRBV5-1 with TRBJ2-3; 7 positions agree with TRBD1. The germline gives CDR1 SGHRS, CDR2 YFSETQ. CDR3 length equals 16 residues. With 0 bases clipped from V and 3 bases from J, the junction kept 7 bases outside the gene matches. The CDR3 region has the DNA TGCGCCAGCAGCTTGGGGACAGGACGCCGGACAGATACGCAGTATTTT. This encodes CASSLGTGRRTDTQYF.

This chain connects TRBV12-3 or TRBV12-4 to TRBJ2-1; 14 nucleotides agree with TRBD2. The length of the CDR3 is 18 residues. V lost 6 bases to trimming and J lost 6 bases; unmatched junction nucleotides: 13. CDR3 sequence reads: CASSRTSGGFRDGNEQFF. CDR3 in DNA: TGTGCCAGCAGCCGGACTAGCGGGGGGTTTCGGGATGGCAATGAGCAGTTCTTC.

A remark on this clonotype: Germline and junction disagree at one end, which may indicate a read error. This chain connects TRBV7-9 to TRBJ2-5, with TRBD1 matching over 11 bases. The CDR3 sequence is 16 residues long. Germline-derived CDR1 and CDR2 are SEHNR and FQNEAQ (reference sequence). The CDR3 here is CVSSSGDRGILETQYF. The CDR3 nucleotides are TGTGTCAGCAGCTCAGGGGACAGGGGGATTCTGGAGACCCAGTACTTC. Full variable domain (missing parts from reference TRBV7-9 and TRBJ2-5): DTGVSQNPRHKITKRGQNVTFRCDPISEHNRLYWYRQTLGQGPEFLTYFQNEAQLEKSRLLSDRFSAERPKGSFSTLEIQRTEQGDSAMYLCVSSSGDRGILETQYFGPGTRLLVL.

In its sample, this clonotype was seen a few times. V gene TRBV28 combines with J gene TRBJ1-3; D not resolved. The germline V gene encodes CDR1 MDHEN and CDR2 SYDVKM. This CDR3 spans 13 amino acids. V was cut by 3 bases and J by 7 bases, with 10 bases left in between. Here the CDR3 reads CASSFMGQNTIYF. Written as DNA, the CDR3 is TGTGCCAGCAGTTTTATGGGTCAGAACACCATATATTTT.

The V gene is TRBV7-6, the J gene TRBJ2-3, with 7 bases that match TRBD2. The CDR3 contains 16 residues. J was trimmed by 5 bases and V by 7 bases; bases with no gene match: 15. Germline CDR1 is SGHVS and CDR2 is FNYEAQ. This CDR3 reads CASTLERGGGGDTQYF. The CDR3, as DNA: TGTGCCAGCACCCTAGAGCGTGGGGGGGGGGGAGATACGCAGTATTTT.

J is TRBJ2-2 and V is TRBV12-3 or TRBV12-4; the D gene is possibly TRBD1 (5 bases). The CDR3 contains 15 residues. V lost 1 base to trimming and J lost 6 bases, with 12 bases between them. CDR3 bases: TGTGCCAGCAGTTTAGAGGCAGGGTTGGCCGGGGAGCTGTTTTTT. Encoded protein: CASSLEAGLAGELFF.

Many counts were recorded for this clonotype. The chain carries TRBV7-2 and TRBJ2-1; no definite D call. The CDR3 has 13 residues. V was trimmed by 1 base and J by 8 bases, leaving 9 bases between them. Germline CDR1 SGHTA, CDR2 FQGNSA. CDR3 nucleotides: TGTGCCAGCAGCTTAGAATCAGCAGATGAGCAGTTCTTC. It encodes CASSLESADEQFF.

J is TRBJ2-3 and V is TRBV10-3; 8 bases map to TRBD1. V shed 0 bases and J 2 bases; nucleotides not matched to a gene: 10. This CDR3 region has 18 residues. Looked up from germline, CDR1 is ENHRY and CDR2 is SYGVKD. CDR3 sequence: CAISESYEAGGLTDTQYF. CDR3 nucleotide sequence: TGTGCCATCAGTGAGTCGTATGAGGCAGGGGGCCTCACAGATACGCAGTATTTT.

CDR3 sequence: CASSPGLRDTGELFF. In nucleotides, the CDR3 is TGTGCCAGCAGTCCAGGGTTGCGGGACACCGGGGAGCTGTTTTTT. This sequence joins TRBV11-2 and TRBJ2-2; D might be TRBD1 or TRBD2, each matching 5 bases. Germline-derived CDR1 and CDR2 are SGHAT and FQNNGV. CDR3 length: 15 residues. Trimming left V 6 bases short and J 3 bases short, with 14 bases between.

This clonotype showed up just a few times. The chain carries TRBV29-1 and TRBJ2-1; 7 bases line up with TRBD1. Trimming cost V 1 base and J 4 bases; bases outside gene matches: 7. This CDR3 is built from 15 residues. Per the germline V gene, CDR1 is SQVTM and CDR2 is ANQGSEA. The CDR3 loop reads CSVEATGVGYNEQFF. The CDR3 coding sequence is TGCAGCGTTGAAGCAACAGGGGTTGGGTACAATGAGCAGTTCTTC.

This clonotype was counted at least ten times. This sequence joins TRBV28 and TRBJ2-1; 12 bases match TRBD2. The CDR3 is made up of 17 amino acids. J was trimmed by 4 bases and V by 3 bases; bases with no gene match: 7. Germline assignment: CDR1 MDHEN and CDR2 SYDVKM. The CDR3: CASSFLRTSGVYNEQFF. CDR3 bases: TGTGCCAGCAGTTTCCTCCGGACTAGCGGGGTTTACAATGAGCAGTTCTTC.

This clonotype was detected many times. V gene TRBV20-1 combines with J gene TRBJ2-5, with 11 positions matching TRBD2. This CDR3 comprises 17 residues. Trimming took 0 bases from V and 5 from J; bases not matched to a gene: 11. CDR1 is DFQATT, CDR2 SNEGSKA, per germline (reference sequence). Here the CDR3 reads CSARDLAGTSGRETQYF. The DNA for the CDR3 is TGCAGTGCTAGAGATCTCGCAGGGACTAGCGGTCGTGAGACCCAGTACTTC.

Only a few counts were recorded for this clonotype. This rearrangement joins TRBV28 to TRBJ1-5; D ambiguous. V lost 3 bases to trimming and J lost 3 bases, with 9 bases between them. Germline CDR1 MDHEN, CDR2 SYDVKM. This CDR3 has 14 residues. The CDR3 here is CASSLGRVNQPQHF. The CDR3 nucleotides read TGTGCCAGCAGTTTGGGGAGGGTCAATCAGCCCCAGCATTTT.

The chain combines TRBV7-9 with TRBJ2-1, with 8 bases identical to TRBD2. The V and J ends lost 6 bases and 3 bases, in that order; junction bases with no gene match: 7. The CDR3 sequence is 15 residues long. In germline, CDR1 is SEHNR, CDR2 FQNEAQ (reference sequence). CDR3 nucleotide sequence: TGTGCCAGCAGTTCCAGCGGGGGATACTACAATGAGCAGTTCTTC. It specifies CASSSSGGYYNEQFF.

This clonotype occurred many times. This chain uses TRBV6-6 with TRBJ2-1; 7 bases fit TRBD1. Germline trimming cut 1 base from V and 4 bases from J; bases unmatched to any gene: 7. The germline V gene encodes CDR1 MNHNY and CDR2 SVGAGI (reference sequence). This CDR3 is 16 amino acids long. The CDR3 region is CASSYLLGQEYNEQFF. The CDR3 nucleotides read TGTGCCAGCAGTTACTTACTAGGACAGGAATACAATGAGCAGTTCTTC.

The chain combines TRBV5-5 with TRBJ2-7; D unresolved. The CDR3 covers 12 residues. CDR1 SGHKS and CDR2 YYEKEE come from the germline V gene (reference sequence). The germline V and J ends were trimmed by 4 bases and 5 bases, with 10 bases remaining between them. The CDR3 region is CASSLGINEQYF. Here the CDR3 DNA reads TGTGCCAGCAGCCTGGGTATTAACGAGCAGTACTTC.

V and J are TRBV6-1 and TRBJ2-6; 7 positions match TRBD1. V shed 4 bases, J shed 2 bases, and the junction held 11 bases outside the gene matches. This CDR3 has 18 amino acids. Germline CDR1 and CDR2: MNHNS and SASEGT. The CDR3 DNA reads as TGTGCCAGCAGTGTTCACGGACAGGCTCGGCCTGGGGCCAACGTCCTGACTTTC. This gives the protein CASSVHGQARPGANVLTF.

The V gene is TRBV6-6, the J gene TRBJ1-2, with 8 nucleotides matching TRBD1. There are 12 residues in the CDR3. Germline-derived CDR1 and CDR2 are MNHNY and SVGAGI (reference sequence). The ends lost 8 bases at V and 6 bases at J; junction bases unmatched: 5. Written as DNA, the CDR3 is TGTGCCAGCCGACAGGGGATCGATGGCTACACCTTC. This codes for CASRQGIDGYTF.

A few counts support this clonotype. The chain joins TRBV29-1 to TRBJ1-2, with TRBD1 matching over 9 bases. V shed 7 bases and J 4 bases; nucleotides not matched to a gene: 7. The CDR3 sequence is 13 residues long. The germline V gene encodes CDR1 SQVTM and CDR2 ANQGSEA. CDR3 protein: CSAPDRGGYGYTF. The CDR3 DNA reads as TGCAGCGCTCCGGACAGGGGAGGCTATGGCTACACCTTC.

As for this clonotype: This may be a read error, as it is one base from a much larger clone. The V and J genes are TRBV7-9 and TRBJ1-3; D is possibly TRBD1 (5 bases). The CDR3 is made up of 15 amino acids. Germline lookup yields CDR1 SEHNR and CDR2 FQNEAQ (reference sequence). The CDR3 region has the DNA TGTGTCAGCAGCTTACGACAGATTTCTGGAAACACCATATATTTT. Residues: CVSSLRQISGNTIYF. The full variable domain, in which reference TRBV7-9 and TRBJ1-3 provide the parts outside the CDR3, is DTGVSQNPRHKITKRGQNVTFRCDPISEHNRLYWYRQTLGQGPEFLTYFQNEAQLEKSRLLSDRFSAERPKGSFSTLEIQRTEQGDSAMYLCVSSLRQISGNTIYFGEGSWLTVV.

The chain links TRBV27 to TRBJ1-1; a possible D gene is TRBD1 (5 bases). Germline-derived CDR1 and CDR2 are MNHEY and SMNVEV (reference sequence). This CDR3 comprises 15 residues. Trimming shortened V by 6 bases and J by 1 base, and 15 bases separated the two germline ends. The DNA for the CDR3 is TGTGCCAGCAGCCCCATCAGTGACAGGAACACTGAAGCTTTCTTT. It specifies CASSPISDRNTEAFF.

The rearrangement uses TRBV20-1 and TRBJ2-3, with 10 nucleotides matching TRBD2. Germline CDR1 and CDR2: DFQATT and SNEGSKA (reference sequence). The CDR3 has 14 amino acids. V shed 6 bases, J shed 2 bases, and the junction held 5 bases outside the gene matches. CDR3 coding DNA: TGCAGTGCCCGCGGACTAGCGGTCACAGATACGCAGTATTTT. Amino acids: CSARGLAVTDTQYF.

At least ten counts were recorded for this clonotype. The CDR3 region is CASSLERQGIYEQYF. CDR3 DNA: TGTGCCAGCAGCTTAGAGAGACAGGGGATCTACGAGCAGTACTTC. The chain is built from TRBV7-2 and TRBJ2-7; 8 bases match TRBD1. V was clipped by 1 base and J by 3 bases; unmatched bases: 5. This CDR3 contains 15 residues. From germline, CDR1 is SGHTA and CDR2 FQGNSA.

This chain joins TRBV2 and TRBJ2-4; D possibly corresponds to TRBD1 (5 bases). CDR1 and CDR2 (germline): SNHLY, FYNNEI. The CDR3 extends over 14 amino acids. V lost 9 bases and J 0 bases, leaving 12 bases between the germline ends. This CDR3 reads CARGHEEAKNIQYF. The CDR3 region has the DNA TGTGCCAGAGGACATGAGGAAGCCAAAAACATTCAGTACTTC.